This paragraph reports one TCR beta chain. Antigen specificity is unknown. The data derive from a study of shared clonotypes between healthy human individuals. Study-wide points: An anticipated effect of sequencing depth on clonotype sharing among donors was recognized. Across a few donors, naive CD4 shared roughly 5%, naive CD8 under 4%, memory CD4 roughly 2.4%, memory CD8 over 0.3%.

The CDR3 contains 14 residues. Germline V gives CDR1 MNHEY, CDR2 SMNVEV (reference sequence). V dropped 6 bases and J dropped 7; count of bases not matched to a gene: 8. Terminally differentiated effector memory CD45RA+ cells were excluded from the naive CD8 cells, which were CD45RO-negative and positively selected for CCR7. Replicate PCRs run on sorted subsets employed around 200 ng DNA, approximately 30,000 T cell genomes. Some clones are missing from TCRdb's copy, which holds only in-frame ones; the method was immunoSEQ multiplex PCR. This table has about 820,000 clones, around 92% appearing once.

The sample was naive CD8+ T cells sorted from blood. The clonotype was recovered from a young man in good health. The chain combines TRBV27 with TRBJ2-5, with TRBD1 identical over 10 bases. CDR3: CASRPGQGIGTQYF. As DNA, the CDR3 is TGTGCCAGCAGGCCGGGACAGGGGATCGGGACCCAGTACTTC.